These 11 T cell receptor beta chains came from one sample sequenced in a study of early T cells in non-severe SARS-CoV-2 infection (dated by TCRdb to the early 2020s). Library method: 5' RACE. The reads were generated on a NextSeq 500. TCRdb reran the public reads through fastp at Q25 and MiXCR, keeping productive beta chains. One record per CDR3 amino acid sequence lists the most common genes and DNA. This sample gives about 69,000 distinct CDR3 sequences in total; approximately 12% of them show up just once. The ten biggest clones cover roughly 6.1% of the sample. Sequencing input: whole blood. These receptors all stem from an adult who was a healthcare worker with PCR-confirmed SARS-CoV-2 infection or an uninfected control (not recorded which).

The chain links TRBV20-1 to TRBJ2-7; 11 nucleotides align to TRBD2. The CDR3 contains 15 residues. With 4 bases clipped from V and 2 bases from J, the junction kept 7 bases outside the gene matches. Germline loops: CDR1 DFQATT, CDR2 SNEGSKA (reference sequence). The CDR3 is CSATKPSGGTYEQYF. DNA for the CDR3: TGCAGTGCTACTAAACCTAGCGGGGGGACCTACGAGCAGTACTTC.

This sequence joins TRBV20-1 and TRBJ2-1; 8 bases match TRBD2. This CDR3 is built from 16 residues. The ends lost 2 bases at V and 2 bases at J; junction bases unmatched: 8. The germline CDR1 and CDR2 sequences are DFQATT and SNEGSKA (reference sequence). Here the CDR3 DNA reads TGCAGTGCTAGACCATCTAGCGGGCCAGCCTACAATGAGCAGTTCTTC. This translates into CSARPSSGPAYNEQFF.

J is TRBJ2-1 and V is TRBV2, with 9 bases lining up with TRBD2. CDR1 and CDR2 (germline): SNHLY, FYNNEI. The CDR3 extends over 14 amino acids. The J segment lost 9 bases and the V segment lost 0 bases, leaving 3 bases of the junction unmatched. For the CDR3, the DNA is TGTGCCAGCAGTGAAGCAACACTAGCGGGTGAGCAGTTCTTC. It specifies CASSEATLAGEQFF.

V usage is TRBV11-3 and J usage is TRBJ2-1; D may be TRBD2 (6 bases). The CDR3 has 14 residues. The V gene lost 0 bases and the J gene lost 9 bases, with 12 bases spanning the gap. CDR1 is SGHNT, CDR2 YENEEA, per germline. In nucleotides, the CDR3 is TGTGCCAGCAGCTTAGAAGTGACTAGAGGTGAGCAGTTCTTC. Translation: CASSLEVTRGEQFF.

This clonotype was observed a few times. The V gene is TRBV10-2, the J gene TRBJ1-2; D is unclear. Trimming left V 4 bases short and J 8 bases short, with 17 bases between. The CDR3 covers 14 residues. Germline values: CDR1 WSHSY, CDR2 SAAADI. The CDR3: CASSGANLQLGYTF. CDR3 nucleotides: TGCGCCAGCAGTGGGGCCAACCTACAGCTGGGCTACACCTTC.

This clonotype was detected ten times or more. CDR3: CAISEGGTDTQYF. DNA of the CDR3: TGTGCCATCAGTGAGGGAGGCACAGATACGCAGTATTTT. V gene TRBV10-3 combines with J gene TRBJ2-3; D unclear. V was trimmed by 2 bases and J by 1 base, leaving 4 bases between them. Germline V gene lookup returns CDR1 ENHRY and CDR2 SYGVKD. This CDR3 spans 13 amino acids.

This clonotype was recorded at least ten times. The V and J genes are TRBV5-1 and TRBJ1-4; TRBD1 matches 7 bases. Germline V gene data show CDR1 as SGHRS and CDR2 as YFSETQ. J lost 8 bases, V lost 4 bases, and 8 bases had no gene match. The CDR3 is made up of 14 amino acids. In DNA, the CDR3 is TGCGCCAGCAGCCTGGGACAGAAGGAGGAAAAACTGTTTTTT. This codes for CASSLGQKEEKLFF.

The chain links TRBV27 to TRBJ1-1; tentatively, D is TRBD1 (5 bases). The CDR3 consists of 14 residues. CDR1 and CDR2 from the germline V gene are MNHEY and SMNVEV (reference sequence). The V gene lost 0 bases and the J gene lost 7 bases, with 12 bases spanning the gap. Here the CDR3 reads CASSLSGQGVEAFF. The CDR3 bases are TGTGCCAGCAGTTTATCGGGGCAGGGTGTTGAAGCTTTCTTT.

This clonotype was observed at least ten times. The chain employs TRBV5-6 and TRBJ1-5; 10 bases fit TRBD1. Germline V gene sequence: CDR1 SGHDT, CDR2 YYEEEE. J lost 5 bases, V lost 6 bases, and 8 bases had no gene match. The CDR3 extends over 15 amino acids. The CDR3 reads CASTKGQGRDQPQHF. CDR3 bases: TGTGCCAGCACCAAGGGACAGGGGCGAGATCAGCCCCAGCATTTT.

This clonotype showed up many times. V gene TRBV24-1 combines with J gene TRBJ2-7; maybe TRBD1 (5 bases). V was shortened by 4 bases and J by 0 bases, with 12 bases between the two germline ends. The CDR3 consists of 15 residues. CDR1 is KGHDR, CDR2 SFDVKD, per germline. CDR3 bases: TGTGCCACCAGTGACCGACAGATGAGCTCCTACGAGCAGTACTTC. Translating it yields CATSDRQMSSYEQYF.

In this sample, this clonotype turned up a few times. The chain has TRBV10-3 and TRBJ2-2, with D uncertain. This CDR3 region has 13 residues. Germline V CDR1 and CDR2: ENHRY, SYGVKD. The V end was cut by 3 bases, the J end by 6 bases, with 8 bases between. The chain's CDR3 is CAISELGAGELFF. The CDR3 bases are TGTGCCATCAGTGAATTGGGCGCCGGGGAGCTGTTTTTT.